The clone carrying this T cell receptor beta chain was seen many times. Antigen: not known. This specimen comes from a study of identical twins. Study-level findings and limits: Within cord blood, abundant beta clonotypes carried fewer insertions, but memory repertoires showed no such trend. Out-of-frame alpha sequences common to twins exhibited an excess of low generation probability.

A template switching step contributed a universal primer site, while unique molecular identifiers were present in the cDNA. MiXCR was run by TCRdb on the 5' RACE reads, yielding one entry per CDR3 protein. The sample lists around 300,000 distinct CDR3 sequences, under 9.5% seen once, with 2.1% in the top ten. This CDR3 region has 15 residues. V shed 0 bases, J shed 3 bases, and the junction held 5 bases outside the gene matches. The V gene's germline CDR1 is SGHRS and CDR2 YFSETQ. The same sample was also studied in work on yellow fever vaccine responses in identical twins.

The chain carries TRBV5-1 and TRBJ2-5; TRBD1 aligns across 7 bases. The sequenced material came from memory (CD45RO+) T cells sorted from blood. The TCR comes from a woman aged 18 to 35 in good health. The chain's CDR3 is CASSLERTGKETQYF. DNA of the CDR3: TGCGCCAGCAGCTTGGAGCGGACAGGCAAAGAGACCCAGTACTTC.